The 9 T cell receptor beta chains below come from one sample, sequenced in a study of CD8+ T cells in alopecia areata. cDNA prepared by RNA extraction and subsequent reverse transcription served as the template for sequencing. Sequenced by immunoSEQ multiplex PCR; TCRdb stores in-frame clones only, minus some. The data show around 1,500 clones, with none appearing a single time. The sequenced sample consisted of skin. Receptors were obtained from a C3H/HeJ mouse with alopecia areata. Mice of this strain are of MHC haplotype H2-k.

This clone was seen many times. Mouse gene names apply. With the read ending 4 residues before the CDR3 end, the germline J gene is used to fill in that end. The genes are TRBV13-2 and TRBJ2-3, with 7 bases lining up with TRBD1. From germline, CDR1 is NNHNN and CDR2 SYGAGS (reference sequence). Trimming at V came to 4 bases and at J to 1 base, leaving 3 bases not matched to a gene. The CDR3 length is 14 residues. CDR3 DNA, as far as it was read: TGTGCCAGCGGTAGACAGGGCGGTGCAGAA. Translated, it gives CASGRQGGAE. The entire CDR3 reads CASGRQGGAETLYF.

This clone has just a few counts. Genes here carry mouse names. With the read ending 4 residues before the CDR3 end, the germline J gene is used to fill in that end. This chain links TRBV5 with TRBJ1-1, with 7 positions matching TRBD1. The CDR3 is made up of 14 amino acids. J gave up 0 bases and V 4 bases, and 2 bases lay outside the gene matches. In germline, CDR1 is LGHNA, CDR2 YNLKQL (reference sequence). Partial CDR3 DNA: TGTGCCAGCAGCCCTACAGGGGCAAACACA. It translates to CASSPTGANT. The CDR3, in full, reads CASSPTGANTEVFF.

On this clone: Gene names are the mouse ones. The observed sequence ends 4 residues before the CDR3 terminus, with the missing tail filled in from the germline J gene. This chain connects TRBV14 to TRBJ2-1, with 8 nucleotides matching TRBD2. In germline, CDR1 is SGHDT, CDR2 FRDEAV. After removal of 4 bases from V and 2 bases from J, the junction contained 5 bases not matched to a gene. The CDR3 covers 15 residues. The CDR3 bases that were read are TGTGCCAGCAGTCCGATCTGGGGGGACTATGCT. Residues: CASSPIWGDYA. The full-length CDR3 reads as CASSPIWGDYAEQFF.

There are many counts of this clone. Gene names and germline refer to mouse. The CDR3 bases that were read are TGTGCTAGCAGTAGAGGTCAAGAGGGTGCAGAA. This codes for CASSRGQEGAE. The whole CDR3 reads CASSRGQEGAETLYF. The V gene is TRBV17, the J gene TRBJ2-3; D call uncertain. The read ends 4 residues shy of where the CDR3 ends; the end is completed using the germline J gene. The V gene's germline CDR1 is MNHDT and CDR2 YYDKIL. V dropped 1 base and J dropped 1 base, with 9 bases sitting between them. The CDR3 covers 15 residues.

Details on this clone: The genes and germline here are from mouse. The read ends 4 residues before the CDR3 terminus; that terminus is restored from the germline J gene. This sequence joins TRBV14 and TRBJ2-5; 8 bases map to TRBD2. The J segment lost 2 bases and the V segment lost 4 bases, leaving 3 bases of the junction unmatched. The CDR3 runs 14 residues. Germline CDR1 SGHDT, CDR2 FRDEAV. The part of the CDR3 DNA that was read is TGTGCCAGCAGTCCCACTGGGGGCCAAGAC. It is translated as CASSPTGGQD. The complete CDR3 sequence is CASSPTGGQDTQYF.

This clone was picked up many times. The listed genes are named as in mouse. Read sequence stops 4 residues before the CDR3 end, and the germline J gene provides the missing end. The rearrangement uses TRBV17 and TRBJ2-5; a weak D match, TRBD2 (6 bases). Trimming took off 6 bases at V and 0 bases at J, with 10 bases between the two ends. CDR3 length: 14 amino acids. CDR1 is MNHDT, CDR2 YYDKIL, per germline. The CDR3 loop reads CASRRLANQDTQYF. The CDR3 bases that were read are TGTGCTAGCAGAAGACTGGCTAACCAAGAC.

The table lists this clone with many counts. Gene names denote mouse genes. Read data end 4 residues before the CDR3 end; the end is taken from the germline J gene. This chain connects TRBV1 to TRBJ1-1; the match to TRBD1 covers 8 bases. This CDR3 comprises 14 residues. Per the germline V gene, CDR1 is NSQYPW and CDR2 is LRSPGD (reference sequence). V lost 4 bases, J lost 1 base, and 2 bases stayed unmatched. Incomplete CDR3 DNA: TGCACCTGCAGTGGAGACAGGGGAAACACA. The encoded protein is CTCSGDRGNT. The full CDR3 protein reads CTCSGDRGNTEVFF.

With respect to this clone: Gene names and germline refer to mouse. The read terminates 4 residues before the CDR3 end, so the remaining end is supplied by the germline J gene. The rearrangement links TRBV13-2 to TRBJ2-5; 7 positions match TRBD2. This CDR3 region has 14 residues. Germline V gives CDR1 NNHNN, CDR2 SYGAGS (reference sequence). The sequenced part of the CDR3 DNA is TGTGCCAGCGGGAAAGGTTTGGGGGGAGAC. It is translated as CASGKGLGGD. The entire CDR3 reads CASGKGLGGDTQYF.

Concerning this clone: Germline and genes here are mouse. Read sequence stops 4 residues before the CDR3 end, and the germline J gene provides the missing end. The rearrangement joins TRBV5 to TRBJ2-1; 8 nucleotides agree with TRBD2. CDR1 and CDR2 from the germline V gene are LGHNA and YNLKQL (reference sequence). CDR3 length: 15 amino acids. The V segment lost 0 bases and the J segment 4 bases; nucleotides outside the gene matches: 2. CDR3 residues: CASSQESGGYAEQFF. The CDR3 DNA, read in part, is TGTGCCAGCAGCCAAGAGTCTGGGGGGTATGCT.